This TCR beta chain was recorded in a study of CXCR3-negative and CXCR3-positive naive CD8 T cells. Overall study context: The dataset comprises approximately 140 million TRB reads in total, with about 1.5 +/- 0.3 million reads per library.

Details on this clonotype: The target antigen is unknown.

The germline V gene encodes CDR1 SGHTA and CDR2 FQGTGA. This CDR3 region has 14 residues. Via 5' RACE with UMI labels, TRB cDNA libraries were prepared. TCRdb re-called the 5' RACE reads and gives one entry per CDR3 protein, without DNA. This sample's table reports about 62,000 distinct CDR3 sequences. Study findings and constraints: Both of the naive subsets showed about the same high diversity, but memory CD8+ cells had much less.

The receptor was derived from a human donor in good health. Some clones in this sample may be carry-over from other donors' samples. This rearrangement joins TRBV7-3 to TRBJ2-1; TCRdb proposes TRBD1, but this gene call is untestable without DNA. The sample was naive CXCR3- CD8+ T cells from blood. Documented subset: CD45RO-CCR7+CD27+CD95- naive CD8+ T cells lacking CXCR3 (TNR3-). CDR3: CASSNWDGDNEQFF.